These 15 T cell receptor beta chains were all obtained from the same sample, sequenced in a study of human T cells and chemical hapten exposure. TCRdb reprocessed the RACE reads with MiXCR, giving one entry per CDR3 protein. The repertoire includes some 170,000 distinct CDR3 sequences, approximately 20% of them detected once, and over 6.5% sits in the top ten. Time point specified: patch test 1, 2 weeks after DPC sensitization. Treatment here: therapeutic diphenylcyclopropenone sensitization with weekly scalp DPC. Source: whole blood, taken in connection with sensitization to the hapten diphenylcyclopropenone (DPC). The receptors here all came from a woman aged 45-65 years with alopecia areata. Some clones in this sample may be carry-over from other donors' samples.

The chain is built from TRBV5-1 and TRBJ2-1, with 14 bases aligning to TRBD2. J was trimmed by 3 bases and V by 7 bases; bases with no gene match: 15. Germline values: CDR1 SGHRS, CDR2 YFSETQ. The CDR3 has 19 amino acids. CDR3 protein: CASRDLGLAGEPNYNEQFF. Here the CDR3 DNA reads TGCGCCAGCCGTGATTTGGGACTAGCGGGAGAACCGAACTACAATGAGCAGTTCTTC.

The chain uses TRBV5-1 and TRBJ1-6, with D tentatively TRBD1 (5 bases). Germline V gives CDR1 SGHRS, CDR2 YFSETQ. The length of the CDR3 is 16 residues. V lost 0 bases and J lost 7, with 14 bases in between. In nucleotides, the CDR3 is TGCGCCAGCAGCTTGGCAGGGATGGCCTCGAATTCACCCCTCCACTTT. As protein: CASSLAGMASNSPLHF.

The chain combines TRBV20-1 with TRBJ2-1; 8 nucleotides align to TRBD2. The V gene's germline CDR1 is DFQATT and CDR2 SNEGSKA (reference sequence). There are 15 residues in the CDR3. The V gene end was trimmed by 0 bases and the J gene end by 7 bases; junction bases not matched to a gene: 8. For the CDR3, the DNA is TGCAGTGCTAGAGATGTAAGCGGGAGCATTAATGAGCAGTTCTTC. Its translation is CSARDVSGSINEQFF.

This clonotype was detected only a few times. This chain joins TRBV29-1 and TRBJ1-3, with 8 bases aligning to TRBD1. Looked up from germline, CDR1 is SQVTM and CDR2 is ANQGSEA. The J segment lost 7 bases and the V segment lost 6 bases, leaving 8 bases of the junction unmatched. The CDR3 has 13 residues. This CDR3 reads CSVEDRATNTIYF. The CDR3 region has the DNA TGCAGCGTGGAGGACAGGGCGACGAACACCATATATTTT.

V gene TRBV29-1 combines with J gene TRBJ2-1; maybe TRBD2 (6 bases). Germline V gene sequence: CDR1 SQVTM, CDR2 ANQGSEA. V lost 7 bases to trimming and J lost 1 base, with 23 bases between them. This CDR3 is built from 17 residues. The CDR3 coding sequence is TGCAGCGCCCAAGGGACGCTAGCGTTCGGGTCCTACAATGAGCAGTTCTTC. This sequence encodes CSAQGTLAFGSYNEQFF.

The chain recombines TRBV20-1 with TRBJ2-1; TRBD2 might be the D (5 bases). CDR1 is DFQATT, CDR2 SNEGSKA, per germline (reference sequence). V dropped 0 bases and J dropped 3 bases, with 12 bases sitting between them. This CDR3 spans 15 amino acids. CDR3 DNA sequence: TGCAGTGCTAGAGATCCGGTACTAGACTACAATGAGCAGTTCTTC. Residues: CSARDPVLDYNEQFF.

This rearrangement joins TRBV7-2 to TRBJ2-7; no firm D call. CDR1 is SGHTA and CDR2 is FQGNSA in the germline V gene. The CDR3 loop spans 14 amino acids. Trimming removed 1 base from V and 1 base from J, with 8 bases in between. The CDR3 region is CASSLETGSYEQYF. As DNA, the CDR3 is TGTGCCAGCAGCTTAGAGACCGGATCCTACGAGCAGTACTTC.

The rearrangement links TRBV5-1 to TRBJ1-1; D might be TRBD1 (5 bases). Trimming shortened V by 3 bases and J by 1 base, and 7 bases separated the two germline ends. This CDR3 is built from 13 residues. Germline V gene data show CDR1 as SGHRS and CDR2 as YFSETQ. The CDR3 nucleotides are TGCGCCAGCAGCTACGACAGGAACACTGAAGCTTTCTTT. Its translation is CASSYDRNTEAFF.

The chain couples TRBV7-2 to TRBJ2-3, with D possibly matching TRBD2 (5 bases). The germline V gene has CDR1 SGHTA and CDR2 FQGNSA. The CDR3 totals 17 residues. Deletions cut 5 bases from V and 6 bases from J, with 24 bases between. The CDR3 nucleotides read TGTGCCAGCAGCAAAGGCCCCCCCGGGCGGGTTGATGATACGCAGTATTTT. Protein product: CASSKGPPGRVDDTQYF.

This clonotype was recorded only once. V usage is TRBV7-6 and J usage is TRBJ1-2, with a possible D match to TRBD1 (6 bases). CDR3 length equals 15 residues. Germline V lookup: CDR1 SGHVS, CDR2 FNYEAQ. Trimming removed 2 bases at V and 3 bases at J, with 13 bases between. DNA of the CDR3: TGTGCCAGCAGCTTAACCACAGGGAGGGACTATGGCTACACCTTC. The encoded protein is CASSLTTGRDYGYTF.

This clonotype came up a few times. This chain uses TRBV6-2 or TRBV6-3 with TRBJ2-7; no firm D call. The germline V and J ends were trimmed by 10 bases and 0 bases, with 13 bases remaining between them. This CDR3 has 13 amino acids. The V gene's germline CDR1 is MNHEY and CDR2 SVGEGT. The CDR3 DNA is TGTGCCACACTGGAAAGGAGCTCCTACGAGCAGTACTTC. It codes for CATLERSSYEQYF.

The rearrangement uses TRBV20-1 and TRBJ2-7; tentatively, D is TRBD1 (6 bases). This CDR3 is 13 amino acids long. Germline values: CDR1 DFQATT, CDR2 SNEGSKA (reference sequence). The V end lost 5 bases, the J end lost 0 bases, and 11 bases lay between the germline ends. The CDR3 DNA sequence: TGCAGTGCTCCAGGACAGAGCTCCTACGAGCAGTACTTC. Protein product: CSAPGQSSYEQYF.

The chain is built from TRBV11-3 and TRBJ2-2; a possible D gene is TRBD2 (6 bases). Trimming removed 5 bases from V and 5 bases from J, with 12 bases in between. The CDR3 covers 14 residues. Germline CDR1 and CDR2: SGHNT and YENEEA. CDR3: CASSRRARTGELFF. The CDR3 DNA follows: TGTGCCAGCAGCAGGAGGGCGCGGACCGGGGAGCTGTTTTTT. The complete variable domain, with remaining parts taken from reference TRBV11-3 and TRBJ2-2, reads EAGVVQSPRYKIIEKKQPVAFWCNPISGHNTLYWYLQNLGQGPELLIRYENEEAVDDSQLPKDRFSAERLKGVDSTLKIQPAELGDSAVYLCASSRRARTGELFFGEGSRLTVL.

This rearrangement joins TRBV7-2 to TRBJ2-2; the D is unclear. The CDR3 consists of 16 residues. Germline V gene data show CDR1 as SGHTA and CDR2 as FQGNSA. The V end was cut by 2 bases, the J end by 7 bases, with 17 bases between. DNA of the CDR3: TGTGCCAGCAGCTTAAACGTACCTCGGGCCGGCGGGGAGCTGTTTTTT. Amino acid sequence: CASSLNVPRAGGELFF.

The chain joins TRBV20-1 to TRBJ2-7; no clear D gene. V lost 0 bases and J lost 0, with 9 bases in between. CDR3 length: 14 amino acids. CDR1 DFQATT and CDR2 SNEGSKA come from the germline V gene (reference sequence). The CDR3 nucleotides read TGCAGTGCTAGAGATCGGAGACTCTCCTACGAGCAGTACTTC. This translates into CSARDRRLSYEQYF.